Listed below are T cell receptor beta chains from one sample, sequenced in a study of human T cells and chemical hapten exposure. MiXCR, applied by TCRdb to the RACE reads, yields one record per CDR3 protein. This sample has 270,000 or so distinct CDR3 sequences, with 7.7% found just once. The source was whole blood, collected in connection with sensitization to the hapten diphenylcyclopropenone (DPC). The receptors stem from a man between 18 and 35 years old with alopecia areata. Some clones in this sample may be carry-over from other donors' samples. CDR3s include the opening cysteine and the closing phenylalanine or tryptophan. The D gene is left open where the match is weak. Clone size is shown for a subset of rows, as once, few, many or a class of expanded clone.

TRBJ1-3	-	TRBV6-6	many	CASRGPGFGNTIYF	TGTGCCAGCAGAGGGCCGGGGTTTGGAAACACCATATATTTT
TRBJ2-1	-	TRBV29-1	many	CSVDPGGGEQFF	TGCAGCGTTGACCCCGGGGGCGGTGAGCAGTTCTTC
TRBJ2-3	-	TRBV4-1	many	CASSQGLATDTQYF	TGCGCCAGCAGCCAAGGTCTGGCGACAGATACGCAGTATTTT
TRBJ2-3	-	TRBV29-1	few	CSVETGARDTQYF	TGCAGCGTTGAAACCGGGGCTCGGGATACGCAGTATTTT
TRBJ1-5	-	TRBV28	-	CASTSSAFNQPQHF	TGTGCCAGCACCTCATCGGCGTTTAATCAGCCCCAGCATTTT
TRBJ1-1	-	TRBV5-3	-	CARSPGRGLNTEAFF	TGTGCCAGAAGCCCCGGGCGGGGACTGAACACTGAAGCTTTCTTT
TRBJ2-4	-	TRBV10-3	-	CAISVRAGNIQYF	TGTGCCATCAGTGTTCGGGCGGGGAACATTCAGTACTTC
TRBJ1-2	-	TRBV6-1	many	CASSEALDSYGYTF	TGTGCCAGCAGTGAAGCCCTGGACAGTTATGGCTACACCTTC
TRBJ1-4	-	TRBV7-9	few	CASSSGQLNEKLFF	TGTGCCAGCAGCTCTGGGCAGCTTAATGAAAAACTGTTTTTT
TRBJ1-2	TRBD1	TRBV6-1	-	CASSEAPPSRGQLYGYTF	TGTGCCAGCAGTGAAGCACCTCCCTCCCGGGGACAGTTATATGGCTACACCTTC
TRBJ2-3	-	TRBV10-3	few	CAISGRGGKKGTDTQYF	TGTGCCATCAGTGGCCGAGGCGGAAAGAAGGGAACAGATACGCAGTATTTT
TRBJ1-1	-	TRBV7-2	many	CASSLGVGRTEAFF	TGTGCCAGCAGCTTAGGGGTAGGGCGTACTGAAGCTTTCTTT
TRBJ2-3	-	TRBV19	few	CASSILVKQEDTQYF	TGTGCCAGTAGTATCTTAGTAAAACAGGAAGATACGCAGTATTTT
TRBJ2-6	-	TRBV20-1	-	CSAKDRSSPGANVLTF	TGCAGTGCCAAAGACAGATCTTCGCCTGGGGCCAACGTCCTGACTTTC
TRBJ2-2	TRBD2	TRBV7-9	-	CASSLSSTSGNTGELFF	TGTGCCAGCAGCTTATCATCTACTAGCGGGAACACCGGGGAGCTGTTTTTT
TRBJ1-1	-	TRBV6-2/TRBV6-3	many	CASSTGEGNTEAFF	TGTGCCAGCAGTACGGGCGAGGGGAACACTGAAGCTTTCTTT
TRBJ2-1	-	TRBV20-1	-	CSAPKTGPVFYNEQFF	TGCAGTGCCCCGAAGACAGGACCCGTCTTTTACAATGAGCAGTTCTTC
TRBJ1-5	TRBD1	TRBV6-5	few	CASSYSAGGANQPQHF	TGTGCCAGCAGTTACTCAGCAGGGGGCGCGAATCAGCCCCAGCATTTT
TRBJ2-1	-	TRBV9	few	CASSVLSGVAEGNEQFF	TGTGCCAGCAGCGTACTGTCTGGGGTAGCGGAGGGCAATGAGCAGTTCTTC
TRBJ2-1	-	TRBV5-1	-	CASSRTQSSYNEQFF	TGCGCCAGCAGCCGGACGCAGAGCTCCTACAATGAGCAGTTCTTC
TRBJ2-3	TRBD2	TRBV19	-	CASSETSGYLTDTQYF	TGTGCCAGTAGTGAGACTAGCGGGTACCTCACAGATACGCAGTATTTT
TRBJ2-4	TRBD1	TRBV20-1	-	CSASRDRGWLAKNIQYF	TGCAGTGCTAGCCGGGACAGGGGATGGCTAGCCAAAAACATTCAGTACTTC
TRBJ1-4	-	TRBV20-1	many	CSASLQGIWGNEKLFF	TGCAGTGCTAGTTTGCAGGGGATATGGGGGAATGAAAAACTGTTTTTT
TRBJ2-5	-	TRBV15	few	CATSRDGIGVPQETQYF	TGTGCCACCAGCAGAGATGGAATTGGGGTTCCCCAAGAGACCCAGTACTTC
TRBJ2-2	-	TRBV3-1	-	CASSPRDTGELFF	TGTGCCAGCAGCCCAAGGGACACCGGGGAGCTGTTTTTT
TRBJ2-1	-	TRBV10-3	-	CAISVPLLSYNEQFF	TGTGCCATCAGTGTTCCCCTGTTGTCCTACAATGAGCAGTTCTTC
TRBJ2-1	-	TRBV5-1	-	CASSAFRDHNEQFF	TGCGCCAGCAGCGCTTTCAGGGACCACAATGAGCAGTTCTTC
TRBJ1-6	-	TRBV3-1	-	CASSQGVRPAYRALHF	TGTGCCAGCAGCCAAGGGGTACGACCGGCCTATCGGGCCCTCCACTTT
TRBJ1-2	-	TRBV6-1	-	CASATAYGYTF	TGTGCCAGCGCGACAGCCTATGGCTACACCTTC
TRBJ1-5	-	TRBV14	few	CASSPPTEYSNQPQHF	TGTGCCAGCAGCCCCCCAACAGAGTATAGCAATCAGCCCCAGCATTTT
TRBJ2-3	-	TRBV9	-	CASGPNGGASTDTQYF	TGTGCCAGCGGGCCCAATGGCGGGGCATCAACAGATACGCAGTATTTT
TRBJ1-6	-	TRBV4-1	many	CASSMANSPLHF	TGCGCCAGCAGCATGGCGAATTCACCCCTCCACTTT
TRBJ1-1	TRBD1	TRBV6-2/TRBV6-3	-	CTSTRGLTEAFF	TGTACCAGCACAAGGGGGCTGACTGAAGCTTTCTTT
TRBJ2-1	TRBD2	TRBV27	few	CASSFRSSGGFSYNEQFF	TGTGCCAGCAGTTTCAGGTCTAGCGGGGGGTTCTCCTACAATGAGCAGTTCTTC
TRBJ2-7	-	TRBV25-1	many	CASSEFRGSSYEQYF	TGTGCCAGCAGTGAATTTAGGGGGAGCTCCTACGAGCAGTACTTC
TRBJ1-5	-	TRBV6-5	-	CASSYSRHQPQHF	TGTGCCAGCAGTTACTCGAGGCATCAGCCCCAGCATTTT
TRBJ2-7	TRBD1	TRBV12-3/TRBV12-4	few	CASSWGQGAVEQYF	TGTGCCAGCAGTTGGGGACAGGGGGCTGTCGAGCAGTACTTC
TRBJ2-3	-	TRBV10-2	-	CASKEEDGTDTQYF	TGCGCCAGCAAAGAAGAGGACGGCACAGATACGCAGTATTTT
TRBJ1-6	-	TRBV28	-	CASTQTWRHYNSPLHF	TGTGCCAGCACTCAAACCTGGCGCCATTATAATTCACCCCTCCACTTT
TRBJ2-6	-	TRBV3-1	-	CASKTGNSGANVLTF	TGTGCCAGCAAGACGGGCAACTCTGGGGCCAACGTCCTGACTTTC
TRBJ2-7	-	TRBV12-3/TRBV12-4	few	CASSFGRGSYEQYF	TGTGCCAGCAGTTTCGGGCGGGGCTCCTACGAGCAGTACTTC
TRBJ1-2	-	TRBV11-2	-	CASSLDRRTIYGYTF	TGTGCCAGCAGCTTAGATCGCCGGACAATCTATGGCTACACCTTC
TRBJ2-1	-	TRBV6-5	many	CASSPSWGGLQNEQFF	TGTGCCAGCAGTCCCTCCTGGGGGGGCTTGCAGAATGAGCAGTTCTTC
TRBJ2-2	-	TRBV20-1	few	CSAIYGGVSGELFF	TGCAGTGCTATTTACGGCGGGGTCAGCGGGGAGCTGTTTTTT
TRBJ2-7	TRBD1	TRBV7-9	-	CASSRTGETYEQYF	TGTGCCAGCTCCCGGACAGGGGAGACCTACGAGCAGTACTTC
TRBJ2-3	-	TRBV7-2	few	CASTKLLSTGADTQYF	TGTGCCAGCACTAAGCTCCTTTCGACGGGGGCAGATACGCAGTATTTT
TRBJ2-2	TRBD2	TRBV7-9	many	CASPTERGRNTGELFF	TGTGCCAGCCCCACGGAGCGGGGGCGGAACACCGGGGAGCTGTTTTTT
TRBJ2-3	-	TRBV24-1	many	CATRSGLSTDTQYF	TGTGCCACCAGAAGCGGACTGAGCACAGATACGCAGTATTTT
TRBJ1-4	TRBD1	TRBV25-1	-	CASSEHRDSNGKLFF	TGTGCCAGCAGTGAACACCGGGACAGCAATGGAAAACTGTTTTTT
TRBJ2-1	-	TRBV12-3/TRBV12-4	-	CASSSRVAHNEQFF	TGTGCCAGCAGTTCCCGAGTGGCTCACAATGAGCAGTTCTTC
TRBJ2-3	-	TRBV29-1	many	CSVERRGPTHTQYF	TGCAGCGTTGAGCGGCGGGGACCGACCCATACGCAGTATTTT